This entry describes one TCR beta chain. The antigen is unknown. Unique molecular identifiers featured in how the TCRbeta library was prepared. TCRdb reanalysed the PCR reads using MiXCR and keeps one entry per CDR3 protein. The sample has 250,000 to 400,000 distinct CDR3 sequences, about a quarter seen once. V was shortened by 0 bases and J by 0 bases, with 12 bases between the two germline ends. The CDR3 length is 16 residues. Germline CDR1 DFQATT, CDR2 SNEGSKA (reference sequence). This record comes from a study of T-cell reconstitution after alpha-beta-depleted transplantation in children. Study results and caveats: Among T cells one year after transplant, newly produced cells accounted for most counts and diversity. It was reported that alpha-beta T cells came from several hundred expanded graft clones (about two months after transplant). The high TCRbeta diversity at day 60 in some patients came from surviving recipient T cells and thymic progenitors.

The sequence came from a male patient younger than 18 who had a stem cell transplant for acute lymphoblastic leukemia, so the T cells may come from the graft donor. This chain links TRBV20-1 with TRBJ2-1, with D perhaps assigned TRBD1 or TRBD2 (6 bases each). The sample here was PBMCs, mostly from graft donor cells, taken 180 days after TCRalphabeta/CD19-depleted stem cell transplant. The CDR3 DNA reads as TGCAGTGCTAGAGATGGGGGGCGATACTCCTACAATGAGCAGTTCTTC. Translating gives CSARDGGRYSYNEQFF.